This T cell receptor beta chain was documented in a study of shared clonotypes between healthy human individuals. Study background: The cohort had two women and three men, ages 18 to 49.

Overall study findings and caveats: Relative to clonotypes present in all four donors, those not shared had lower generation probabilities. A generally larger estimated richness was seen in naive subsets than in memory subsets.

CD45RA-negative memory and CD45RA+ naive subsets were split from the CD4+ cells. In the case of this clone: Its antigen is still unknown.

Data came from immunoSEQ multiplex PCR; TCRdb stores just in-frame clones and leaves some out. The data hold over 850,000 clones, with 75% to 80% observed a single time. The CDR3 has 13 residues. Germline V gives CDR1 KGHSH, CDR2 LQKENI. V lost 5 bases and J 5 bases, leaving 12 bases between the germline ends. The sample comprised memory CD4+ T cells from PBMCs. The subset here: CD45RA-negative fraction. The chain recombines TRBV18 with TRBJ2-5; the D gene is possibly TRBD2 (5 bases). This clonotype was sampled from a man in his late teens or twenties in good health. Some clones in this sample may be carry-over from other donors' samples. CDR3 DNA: TGTGCCAGCTCATCGGTGGAGGCGGAGACCCAGTACTTC. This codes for CASSSVEAETQYF. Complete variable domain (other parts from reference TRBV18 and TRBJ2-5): NAGVMQNPRHLVRRRGQEARLRCSPMKGHSHVYWYRQLPEEGLKFMVYLQKENIIDESGMPKERFSAEFPKEGPSILRIQQVVRGDSAAYFCASSSVEAETQYFGPGTRLLVL.